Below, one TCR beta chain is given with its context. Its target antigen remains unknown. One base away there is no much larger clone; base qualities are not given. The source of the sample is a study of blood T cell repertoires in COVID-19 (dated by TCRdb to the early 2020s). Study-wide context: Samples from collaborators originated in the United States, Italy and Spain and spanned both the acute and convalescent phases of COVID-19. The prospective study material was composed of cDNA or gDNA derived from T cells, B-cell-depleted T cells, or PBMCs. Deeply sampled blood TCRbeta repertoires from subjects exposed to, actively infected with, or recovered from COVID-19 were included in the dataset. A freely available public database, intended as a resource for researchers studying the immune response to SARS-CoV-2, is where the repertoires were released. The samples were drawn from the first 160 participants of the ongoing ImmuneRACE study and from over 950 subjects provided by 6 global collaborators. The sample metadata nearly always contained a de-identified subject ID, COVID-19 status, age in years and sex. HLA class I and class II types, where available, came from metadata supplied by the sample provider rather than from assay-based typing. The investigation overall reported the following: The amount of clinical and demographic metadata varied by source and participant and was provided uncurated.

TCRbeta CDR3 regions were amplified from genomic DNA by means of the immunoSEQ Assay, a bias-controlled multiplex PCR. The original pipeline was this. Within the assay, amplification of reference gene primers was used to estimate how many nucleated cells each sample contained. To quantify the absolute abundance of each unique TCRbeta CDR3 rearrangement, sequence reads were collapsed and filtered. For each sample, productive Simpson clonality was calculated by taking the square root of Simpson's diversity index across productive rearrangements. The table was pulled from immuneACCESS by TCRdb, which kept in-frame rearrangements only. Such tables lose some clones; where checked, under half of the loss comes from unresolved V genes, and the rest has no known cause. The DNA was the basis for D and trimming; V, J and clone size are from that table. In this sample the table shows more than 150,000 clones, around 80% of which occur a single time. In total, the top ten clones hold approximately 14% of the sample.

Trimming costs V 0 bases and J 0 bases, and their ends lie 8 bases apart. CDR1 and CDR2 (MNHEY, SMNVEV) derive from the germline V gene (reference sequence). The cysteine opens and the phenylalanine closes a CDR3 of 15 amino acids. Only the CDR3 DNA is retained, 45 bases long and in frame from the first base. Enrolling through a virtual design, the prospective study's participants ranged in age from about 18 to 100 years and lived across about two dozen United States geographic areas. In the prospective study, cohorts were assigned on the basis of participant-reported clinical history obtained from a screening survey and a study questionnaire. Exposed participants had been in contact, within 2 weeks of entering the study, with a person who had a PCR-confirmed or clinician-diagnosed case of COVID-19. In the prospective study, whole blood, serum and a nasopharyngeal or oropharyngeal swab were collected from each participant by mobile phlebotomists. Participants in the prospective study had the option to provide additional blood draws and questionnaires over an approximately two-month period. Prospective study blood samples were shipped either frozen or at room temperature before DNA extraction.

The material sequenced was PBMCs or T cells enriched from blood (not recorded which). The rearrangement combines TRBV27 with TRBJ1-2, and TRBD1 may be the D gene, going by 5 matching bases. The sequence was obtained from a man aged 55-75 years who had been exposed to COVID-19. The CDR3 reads CASSLSTASNYGYTF. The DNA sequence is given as TGTGCCAGCAGTTTATCGACAGCATCTAACTATGGCTACACCTTC.